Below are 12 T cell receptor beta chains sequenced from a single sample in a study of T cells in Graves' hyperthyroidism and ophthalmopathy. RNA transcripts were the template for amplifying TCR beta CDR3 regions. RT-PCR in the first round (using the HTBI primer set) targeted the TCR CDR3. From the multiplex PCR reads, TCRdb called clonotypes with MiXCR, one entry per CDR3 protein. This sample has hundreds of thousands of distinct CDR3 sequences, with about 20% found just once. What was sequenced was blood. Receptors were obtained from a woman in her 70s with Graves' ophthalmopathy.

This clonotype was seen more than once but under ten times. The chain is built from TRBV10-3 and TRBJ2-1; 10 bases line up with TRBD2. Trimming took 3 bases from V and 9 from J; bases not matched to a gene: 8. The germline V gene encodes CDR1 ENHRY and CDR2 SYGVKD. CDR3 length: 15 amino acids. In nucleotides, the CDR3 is TGTGCCATCAGTGACCGCGCTAGCGGGAGCGGTGAGCAGTTCTTC. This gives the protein CAISDRASGSGEQFF.

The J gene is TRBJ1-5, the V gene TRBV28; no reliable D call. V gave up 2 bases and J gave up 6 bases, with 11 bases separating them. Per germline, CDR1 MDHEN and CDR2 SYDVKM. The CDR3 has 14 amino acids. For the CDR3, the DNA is TGTGCCAGCAGTTTAACTCAGCCTAGTCAGCCCCAGCATTTT. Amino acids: CASSLTQPSQPQHF.

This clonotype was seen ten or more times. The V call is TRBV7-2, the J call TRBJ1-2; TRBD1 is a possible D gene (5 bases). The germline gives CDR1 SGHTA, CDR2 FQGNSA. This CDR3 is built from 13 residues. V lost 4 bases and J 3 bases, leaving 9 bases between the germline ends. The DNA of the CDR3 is TGTGCCAGCAGCTCCGCGGGGGACTATGGCTACACCTTC. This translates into CASSSAGDYGYTF.

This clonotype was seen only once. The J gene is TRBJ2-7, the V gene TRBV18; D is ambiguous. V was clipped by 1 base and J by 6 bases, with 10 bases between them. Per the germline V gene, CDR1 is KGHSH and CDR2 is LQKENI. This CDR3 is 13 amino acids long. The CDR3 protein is CASSPRGTAEQYF. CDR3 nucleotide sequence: TGTGCCAGCTCACCACGAGGCACAGCCGAGCAGTACTTC.

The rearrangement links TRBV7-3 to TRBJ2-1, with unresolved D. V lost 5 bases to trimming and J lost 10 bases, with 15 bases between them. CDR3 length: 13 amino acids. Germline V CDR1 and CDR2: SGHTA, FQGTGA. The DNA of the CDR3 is TGTGCCAGCAGCCCAAGCGAGGTGGGGGAGCAGTTCTTC. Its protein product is CASSPSEVGEQFF.

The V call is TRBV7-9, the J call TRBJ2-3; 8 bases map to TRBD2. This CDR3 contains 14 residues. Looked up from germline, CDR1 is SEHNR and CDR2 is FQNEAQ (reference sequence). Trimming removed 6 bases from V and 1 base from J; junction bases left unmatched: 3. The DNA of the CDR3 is TGTGCCAGCAGGAAAGCGGGGGGCACAGATACGCAGTATTTT. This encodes CASRKAGGTDTQYF. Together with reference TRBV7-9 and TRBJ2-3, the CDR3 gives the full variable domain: DTGVSQNPRHKITKRGQNVTFRCDPISEHNRLYWYRQTLGQGPEFLTYFQNEAQLEKSRLLSDRFSAERPKGSFSTLEIQRTEQGDSAMYLCASRKAGGTDTQYFGPGTRLTVL.

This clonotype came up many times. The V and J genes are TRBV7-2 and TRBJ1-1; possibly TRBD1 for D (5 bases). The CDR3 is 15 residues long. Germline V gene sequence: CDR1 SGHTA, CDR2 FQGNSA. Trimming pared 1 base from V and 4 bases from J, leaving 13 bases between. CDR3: CASSLVLGTGTEAFF. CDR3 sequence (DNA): TGTGCCAGCAGCTTAGTACTGGGGACGGGCACTGAAGCTTTCTTT.

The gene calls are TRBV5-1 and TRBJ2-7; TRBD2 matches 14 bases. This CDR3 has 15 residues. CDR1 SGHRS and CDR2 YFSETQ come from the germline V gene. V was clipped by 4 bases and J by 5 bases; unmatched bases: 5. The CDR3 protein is CASSPPGLAGDEQYF. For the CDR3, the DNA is TGCGCCAGCAGCCCGCCGGGACTAGCGGGAGACGAGCAGTACTTC.

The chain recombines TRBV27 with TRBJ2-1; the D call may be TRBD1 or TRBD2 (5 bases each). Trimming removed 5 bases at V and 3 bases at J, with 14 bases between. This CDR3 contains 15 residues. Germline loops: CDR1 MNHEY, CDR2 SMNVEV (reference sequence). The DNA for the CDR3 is TGTGCCAGCAGTCGTCCTGGGGGATTCTACAATGAGCAGTTCTTC. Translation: CASSRPGGFYNEQFF.

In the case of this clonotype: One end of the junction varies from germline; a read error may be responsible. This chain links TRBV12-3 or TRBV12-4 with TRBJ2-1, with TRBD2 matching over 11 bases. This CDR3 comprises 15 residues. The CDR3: CASSSLAGVWNEQLF. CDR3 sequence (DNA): TGTGCCAGCAGTTCACTAGCGGGAGTATGGAATGAGCAGCTCTTC.

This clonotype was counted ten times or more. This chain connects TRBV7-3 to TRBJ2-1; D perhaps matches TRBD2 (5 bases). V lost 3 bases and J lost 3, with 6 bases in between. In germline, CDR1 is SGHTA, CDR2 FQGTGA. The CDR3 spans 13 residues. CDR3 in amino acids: CASSFGVYNEQFF. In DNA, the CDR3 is TGTGCCAGCAGCTTCGGGGTCTACAATGAGCAGTTCTTC. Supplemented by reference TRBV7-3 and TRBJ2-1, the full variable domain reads GAGVSQTPSNKVTEKGKYVELRCDPISGHTALYWYRQSLGQGPEFLIYFQGTGAADDSGLPNDRFFAVRPEGSVSTLKIQRTERGDSAVYLCASSFGVYNEQFFGPGTRLTVL.

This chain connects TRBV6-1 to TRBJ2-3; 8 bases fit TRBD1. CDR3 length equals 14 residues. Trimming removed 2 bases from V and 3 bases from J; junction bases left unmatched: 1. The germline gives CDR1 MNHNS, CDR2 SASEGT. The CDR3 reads CASSEQGATDTQYF. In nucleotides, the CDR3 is TGTGCCAGCAGTGAACAGGGGGCGACAGATACGCAGTATTTT.